This T cell receptor (beta chain) comes out of a study of T cell responses to AZD1222 COVID-19 vaccine. The CDR3 consists of 19 residues. Notes on the study in general: Clonal diversity may have been underestimated, and the donors were mostly white British, with more females than males.

This clone appeared a few times. Its target is unknown. TCRdb's table, derived via immunoSEQ multiplex PCR, lists solely in-frame clones and lacks some. The data contain about 69,000 clones, around 78% of them seen just once; the ten biggest clones take up 25%. The specimen was peripheral blood, collected 28 days after the second AZD1222 dose. This receptor was obtained from an adult who received the AZD1222 COVID-19 vaccine. The chain links TRBV21-1 to TRBJ2-1; the D segment call TRBD2 is taken from the table without a DNA check. TRBV21-1 is given as a pseudogene. CDR3 in amino acids: CASSKVIFARDSSYNEQFF. The CDR3 nucleotides read TGTGCCAGCAGCAAAGTTATCTTCGCGAGGGATAGCTCCTACAATGAGCAGTTCTTC.